Following are 21 T cell receptor beta chains from one sample sequenced in a study of blood T cell repertoires in COVID-19. Sequencing was performed with immunoSEQ multiplex PCR; in TCRdb, only in-frame clones are kept and a portion is missing. Of tens of thousands of clones in the sample, around 81% were seen once. Sequencing input: peripheral blood. These receptors were obtained from a human donor in a cohort sampled during active COVID-19.

The chain joins TRBV27 to TRBJ2-3, with D possibly TRBD2 on 5 matching bases. The CDR3 covers 17 residues. V shed 11 bases and J shed 2 bases, with 26 bases lying between them. CDR1 is MNHEY and CDR2 is SMNVEV in the germline V gene (reference sequence). This CDR3 reads CASTRSKLAPITDTQYF. In nucleotides, the CDR3 is TGTGCCTCGACTCGCAGCAAGCTAGCCCCAATCACAGATACGCAGTATTTT.

The V call is TRBV14, the J call TRBJ1-4, with a weak D call TRBD1 (5 bases). This CDR3 region has 13 residues. With 4 bases removed from V and 5 bases from J, the gap between germline ends came to 8 bases. Germline V CDR1 and CDR2: SGHDN, FVKESK. The CDR3 nucleotides are TGTGCCAGCAGCCCAGGGCTAAATGAAAAACTGTTTTTT. It yields the protein CASSPGLNEKLFF.

J is TRBJ2-3 and V is TRBV29-1; D unresolved. This CDR3 has 12 amino acids. Looked up from germline, CDR1 is SQVTM and CDR2 is ANQGSEA. V was trimmed by 3 bases and J by 6 bases, leaving 10 bases between them. In DNA form, the CDR3 reads TGCAGCGTTGACCCGGGTTGGGATACGCAGTATTTT. The encoded protein is CSVDPGWDTQYF.

The chain employs TRBV9 and TRBJ2-1; maybe TRBD1 (5 bases). From germline, CDR1 is SGDLS and CDR2 YYNGEE. The CDR3 consists of 13 residues. V was trimmed by 1 base and J by 5 bases, leaving 7 bases between them. The DNA for the CDR3 is TGTGCCAGCAGCGTAAGACAGAACAATGAGCAGTTCTTC. Translating it yields CASSVRQNNEQFF.

A single count supports this clone. The chain links TRBV28 to TRBJ1-2; D is undetermined. The germline gives CDR1 MDHEN, CDR2 SYDVKM. The CDR3 totals 13 residues. V was pared by 7 bases and J by 4 bases, with 13 bases between. The CDR3 region is CASTSSRGYGYTF. In nucleotides, the CDR3 is TGTGCCAGCACATCCAGTCGGGGCTATGGCTACACCTTC.

The V gene is TRBV5-4, the J gene TRBJ1-1, with D perhaps matching TRBD1 (6 bases). CDR1 is SGHNT, CDR2 YYREEE, per germline (reference sequence). With 0 bases removed from V and 2 bases from J, the gap between germline ends came to 8 bases. The CDR3 consists of 14 residues. The CDR3 region has the DNA TGTGCCAGCAGCTTGGACAGGGAAAACACTGAAGCTTTCTTT. It translates to CASSLDRENTEAFF.

Turning to this clone: The sample carries other DNA sequences with the same CDR3. This chain links TRBV15 with TRBJ2-7, with D unclear. CDR3 size: 15 residues. The germline V gene has CDR1 LNHNV and CDR2 YYDKDF (reference sequence). Deletions cut 0 bases from V and 1 base from J, with 10 bases between. This chain's CDR3 is CATSRDPGYSYEQYF. As DNA, the CDR3 is TGTGCCACCAGCAGAGATCCCGGGTATTCCTACGAGCAGTACTTC.

The genes are TRBV30 and TRBJ1-5, with D possibly being TRBD1 (6 bases). The CDR3 runs 17 residues. Trimming pared 4 bases from V and 0 bases from J, leaving 19 bases between. The germline gives CDR1 GTSNPN, CDR2 SVGIG (reference sequence). The CDR3 sequence is CAWTPDRGGYSNQPQHF. CDR3 coding DNA: TGTGCCTGGACCCCGGATAGGGGGGGATATAGCAATCAGCCCCAGCATTTT.

This clone was recorded once. The chain is built from TRBV7-3 and TRBJ1-2; 9 nucleotides match TRBD1. V dropped 5 bases and J dropped 6; count of bases not matched to a gene: 7. Germline V CDR1 and CDR2: SGHTA, FQGTGA. CDR3 length: 14 amino acids. The CDR3 reads CASSKTGGMDGYTF. CDR3 in DNA: TGTGCCAGCAGCAAGACAGGGGGAATGGATGGCTACACCTTC.

The rearrangement joins TRBV2 to TRBJ1-2, with 7 bases aligning to TRBD1. There are 13 residues in the CDR3. J gave up 12 bases and V 1 base, and 8 bases lay outside the gene matches. Germline V gives CDR1 SNHLY, CDR2 FYNNEI. The CDR3 protein is CASSEDEGAQDTF. The CDR3 coding sequence is TGTGCCAGCAGTGAAGATGAGGGGGCCCAAGACACCTTC.

The gene calls are TRBV5-4 and TRBJ2-7; maybe TRBD2 (5 bases). V lost 0 bases and J lost 2, with 15 bases in between. This CDR3 spans 16 amino acids. The germline gives CDR1 SGHNT, CDR2 YYREEE (reference sequence). CDR3 in amino acids: CASSLVPAGPPYEQYF. DNA for the CDR3: TGTGCCAGCAGCTTGGTTCCGGCGGGTCCTCCCTACGAGCAGTACTTC.

The chain uses TRBV6-5 and TRBJ1-3, with D maybe TRBD1 (6 bases). CDR1 MNHEY and CDR2 SVGAGI come from the germline V gene. This CDR3 region has 16 residues. V lost 0 bases, J lost 3 bases, and 12 bases lay in between. CDR3 sequence: CASSYSGTSGGNTIYF. The CDR3 DNA reads TGTGCCAGCAGTTACTCTGGGACATCTGGTGGAAACACCATATATTTT.

The rearrangement links TRBV15 to TRBJ1-5; D may be TRBD1 (5 bases). The CDR3 sequence is 13 residues long. V was cut by 0 bases and J by 10 bases, with 10 bases left in between. The germline V gene encodes CDR1 LNHNV and CDR2 YYDKDF (reference sequence). As DNA, the CDR3 is TGTGCCACCAGCAGAGATAGGCAGGGACCCCAGCATTTT. Protein sequence: CATSRDRQGPQHF.

The V gene is TRBV9, the J gene TRBJ1-1; TRBD1 might be the D (5 bases). Trimming shortened V by 0 bases and J by 4 bases, and 10 bases separated the two germline ends. This CDR3 comprises 14 residues. The germline V gene encodes CDR1 SGDLS and CDR2 YYNGEE. The CDR3 spells CASSVGPGGTEAFF. The DNA of the CDR3 is TGTGCCAGCAGCGTAGGGCCGGGGGGCACTGAAGCTTTCTTT.

The genes are TRBV6-5 and TRBJ1-1; the D is unclear. There are 16 residues in the CDR3. V lost 1 base to trimming and J lost 0 bases, with 12 bases between them. Germline V gene sequence: CDR1 MNHEY, CDR2 SVGAGI. Written as DNA, the CDR3 is TGTGCCAGCAGTTACTACAGCCCCCTAATGAACACTGAAGCTTTCTTT. As protein: CASSYYSPLMNTEAFF.

Worth noting for this clone: The same CDR3 also results from other DNA sequences found in this sample. The J gene is TRBJ1-6, the V gene TRBV9; D unclear. V gave up 0 bases and J gave up 8 bases, with 6 bases separating them. Germline V gene data show CDR1 as SGDLS and CDR2 as YYNGEE. This CDR3 contains 13 residues. CDR3 sequence reads: CASSVGRDSPLHF. CDR3 DNA: TGTGCCAGCAGCGTAGGGAGGGATTCACCCCTCCACTTT.

This clone has a single count. In DNA, the CDR3 is TGTGCCAGCAGCTTTCAGACAGGGGGAAACACTGAAGCTTTCTTT. It encodes CASSFQTGGNTEAFF. The chain links TRBV11-2 to TRBJ1-1, with 9 nucleotides matching TRBD1. The junction had 4 bases not matched to a gene; V was cut back by 3 bases and J by 2 bases. The CDR3 is made up of 15 amino acids. Germline CDR1 and CDR2: SGHAT and FQNNGV.

CDR3 region: CASSLRTGGETQYF. The CDR3 DNA reads TGTGCCAGCAGCTTACGGACAGGGGGGGAGACCCAGTACTTC. This chain links TRBV13 with TRBJ2-5, with TRBD1 identical over 10 bases. Germline trimming cut 2 bases from V and 5 bases from J; bases unmatched to any gene: 2. Looked up from germline, CDR1 is PRHDT and CDR2 is FYEKMQ (reference sequence). The CDR3 is 14 residues long.

This clone was seen only once. The chain employs TRBV19 and TRBJ2-7; TRBD1 matches at 8 bases. Trimming at V came to 3 bases and at J to 4 bases, leaving 5 bases not matched to a gene. This CDR3 spans 14 amino acids. The germline V gene has CDR1 LNHDA and CDR2 SQIVND (reference sequence). The CDR3 reads CASSIGRGLYEQYF. The CDR3 DNA is TGTGCCAGTAGTATCGGCAGGGGGCTTTACGAGCAGTACTTC.

This clone was counted a single time. Distinct nucleotide sequences in the sample also encode this CDR3. The chain joins TRBV19 to TRBJ2-5; 9 positions agree with TRBD2. The CDR3 runs 14 residues. The germline CDR1 and CDR2 sequences are LNHDA and SQIVND (reference sequence). V trimming: 1 base; J trimming: 3 bases; junction bases outside the gene matches: 0. CDR3 region: CASSIGTSEETQYF. CDR3 DNA sequence: TGTGCCAGTAGTATAGGGACTAGCGAAGAGACCCAGTACTTC.

This clone was picked up a small number of times. The chain has TRBV2 and TRBJ1-2, with D unresolved. The CDR3 contains 12 residues. Germline CDR1 reads SNHLY; CDR2 reads FYNNEI. Trimming shortened V by 6 bases and J by 1 base, and 6 bases separated the two germline ends. CDR3 loop: CASSGDNYGYTF. In nucleotides, the CDR3 is TGTGCCAGCAGCGGAGATAACTATGGCTACACCTTC.